This T cell receptor (beta chain) was documented in a study of chemoradiotherapy in HPV16-positive cancers. General observations from the study: HPV-specific T cells were functionally defined from only a couple of HPV16-positive patients. Candidate HPV-specific clones and E7-related TCR motifs grew in tumor during treatment.

The V end was cut by 0 bases, the J end by 2 bases, with 8 bases between. The germline V gene encodes CDR1 SGHAT and CDR2 FQNNGV. The CDR3 sequence is 14 residues long. Concerning this clone itself: No antigen is known for it.

Clones were sequenced by immunoSEQ multiplex PCR, and TCRdb holds only the in-frame ones, with some missing. The profile covers about 9,000 clones, with around nine tenths appearing a single time and around 3.8% taken by the ten largest. Repertoires were sampled repeatedly during chemoradiotherapy. This chain connects TRBV11-2 to TRBJ2-7; no clear D. The specimen was blood, collected from a patient who underwent chemoradiotherapy. The TCR originated in a human donor with HPV-associated anogenital cancer. Here the CDR3 reads CASSLDLLAYEQYF. The CDR3 bases are TGTGCCAGCAGCTTAGATCTCCTAGCCTACGAGCAGTACTTC. The variable domain in full, completed from reference TRBV11-2 and TRBJ2-7, reads EAGVAQSPRYKIIEKRQSVAFWCNPISGHATLYWYQQILGQGPKLLIQFQNNGVVDDSQLPKDRFSAERLKGVDSTLKIQPAKLEDSAVYLCASSLDLLAYEQYFGPGTRLTVT.